This T cell receptor beta chain appears in the sequencing data of a study of Graves' ophthalmopathy and Graves' hyperthyroidism. The sample holds many counts of this clonotype. The target antigen is unknown. General study findings and limits: The model's ophthalmopathy progression predictions had approximately 71% sensitivity and less than 75% specificity. Most expanded clonotypes from thyroid (those above 0.001 frequency) were also found in blood.

V shed 7 bases and J shed 3 bases, with 24 bases lying between them. The V gene's germline CDR1 is SNHLY and CDR2 FYNNEI. The CDR3 totals 17 residues. From RNA, the CDR3 regions of TCR beta chains were amplified and sequenced. The first-round RT-PCR employed HTBI primers together with the Qiagen OneStep RT-PCR kit. A multiplex PCR was then performed as the second round. Using its own MiXCR run on the multiplex PCR reads, TCRdb lists one record per CDR3 protein. The data contain more than 1,000,000 distinct CDR3 sequences, about 38% of them singletons. V is TRBV2 and J is TRBJ1-1, with D perhaps TRBD1 (6 bases). The clonotype was recovered from an adult man with Graves' hyperthyroidism. The sequenced material came from peripheral blood or thyroid tissue (not recorded which). The CDR3 loop reads CASKESDSATYDTEAFF. The CDR3 nucleotides read TGTGCCAGCAAAGAGTCGGACAGCGCCACATATGACACTGAAGCTTTCTTT.